One TCR beta chain is described in this entry. What it recognizes is unknown. This sample is part of a study of T cell responses to AZD1222 COVID-19 vaccine. Study context: The study pooled second doses at about 4 or about 12 weeks.

Findings and limits, study-wide: Recipients of two AZD1222 doses showed rising Spike-specific TCR breadth and depth. None of the repertoires were sampled until the peak T cell response had passed. Mostly white British, mostly female donors; authors suggested clonal diversity may be underestimated.

The CDR3 is made up of 12 amino acids. Trimming took off 2 bases at V and 8 bases at J, with 8 bases between the two ends. Germline CDR1 reads SGHRS; CDR2 reads YFSETQ. The assay was immunoSEQ multiplex PCR, and TCRdb's table has in-frame clones only and misses some. The sample lists 130,000 to 150,000 clones, less than 95% occurring once. This sequence joins TRBV5-1 and TRBJ2-1; D call uncertain. This material consisted of peripheral blood, taken on day 0 of AZD1222 vaccination. The receptor comes from an adult in good health. The CDR3 sequence is CASSFSPDEQFF. DNA of the CDR3: TGCGCCAGCAGCTTTTCCCCCGATGAGCAGTTCTTC.